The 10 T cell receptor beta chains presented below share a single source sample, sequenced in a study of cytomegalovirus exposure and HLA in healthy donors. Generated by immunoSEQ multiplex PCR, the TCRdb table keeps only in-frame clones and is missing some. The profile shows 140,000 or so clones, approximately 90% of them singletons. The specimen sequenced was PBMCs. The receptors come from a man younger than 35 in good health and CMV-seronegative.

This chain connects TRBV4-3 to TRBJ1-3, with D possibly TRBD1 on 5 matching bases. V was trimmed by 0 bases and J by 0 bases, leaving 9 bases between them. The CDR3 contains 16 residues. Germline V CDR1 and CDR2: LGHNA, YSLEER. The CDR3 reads CASSQDHQGSGNTIYF. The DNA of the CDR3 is TGCGCCAGCAGCCAAGATCATCAGGGCTCTGGAAACACCATATATTTT.

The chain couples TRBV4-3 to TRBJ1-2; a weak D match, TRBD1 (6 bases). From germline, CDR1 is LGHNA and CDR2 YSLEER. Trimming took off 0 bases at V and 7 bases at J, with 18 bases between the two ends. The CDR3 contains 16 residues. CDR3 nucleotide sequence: TGCGCCAGCAGCCAAGAAGGGGGACCCAGTCTAGGTGGCTACACCTTC. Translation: CASSQEGGPSLGGYTF.

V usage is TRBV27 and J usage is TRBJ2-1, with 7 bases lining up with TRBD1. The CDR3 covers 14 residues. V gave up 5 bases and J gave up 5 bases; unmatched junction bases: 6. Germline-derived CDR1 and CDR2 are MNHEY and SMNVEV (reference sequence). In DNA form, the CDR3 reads TGTGCCAGCAGTACCCCCGGGACAGACAATGAGCAGTTCTTC. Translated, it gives CASSTPGTDNEQFF.

The CDR3 DNA is TGTGCCAGCAAAGTACAGGGCAATGAGCAGTTCTTC. It yields the protein CASKVQGNEQFF. The chain joins TRBV2 to TRBJ2-1, with D maybe TRBD1 (6 bases). The germline CDR1 and CDR2 sequences are SNHLY and FYNNEI. Trimming left V 7 bases short and J 6 bases short, with 10 bases between. The CDR3 consists of 12 residues.

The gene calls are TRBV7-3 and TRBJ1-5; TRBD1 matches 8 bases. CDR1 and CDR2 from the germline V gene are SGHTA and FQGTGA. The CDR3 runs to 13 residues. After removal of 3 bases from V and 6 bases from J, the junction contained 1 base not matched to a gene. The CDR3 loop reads CASSLGQAQPQHF. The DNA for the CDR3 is TGTGCCAGCAGCTTGGGACAGGCTCAGCCCCAGCATTTT.

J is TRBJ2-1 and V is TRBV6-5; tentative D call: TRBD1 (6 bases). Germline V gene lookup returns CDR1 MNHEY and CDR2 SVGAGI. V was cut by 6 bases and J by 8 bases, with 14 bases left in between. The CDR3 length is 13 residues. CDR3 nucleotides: TGTGCCAGCAGCGGGACATTATCCGATGAGCAGTTCTTC. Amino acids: CASSGTLSDEQFF.

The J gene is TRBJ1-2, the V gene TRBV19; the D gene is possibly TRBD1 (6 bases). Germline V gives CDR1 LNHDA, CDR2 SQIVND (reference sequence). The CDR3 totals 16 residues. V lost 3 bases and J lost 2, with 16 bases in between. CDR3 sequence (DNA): TGTGCCAGTAGTATTACGCAGGGGCAGGGGAACTATGGCTACACCTTC. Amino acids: CASSITQGQGNYGYTF.

The CDR3 reads CASSNDDSGKPYEQYV. The CDR3 bases are TGTGCCAGCAGCAACGACGATAGCGGTAAACCCTACGAGCAGTACGTC. The chain joins TRBV7-9 to TRBJ2-7; D possibly corresponds to TRBD2 (6 bases). The CDR3 sequence is 16 residues long. CDR1 and CDR2 from the germline V gene are SEHNR and FQNEAQ (reference sequence). V was trimmed by 5 bases and J by 2 bases, leaving 19 bases between them.

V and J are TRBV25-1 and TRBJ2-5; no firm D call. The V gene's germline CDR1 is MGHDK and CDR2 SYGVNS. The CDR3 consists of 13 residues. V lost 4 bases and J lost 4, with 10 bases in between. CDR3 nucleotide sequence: TGTGCCAGCAGTGGTGGTTCGGGAGAGACCCAGTACTTC. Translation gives CASSGGSGETQYF.

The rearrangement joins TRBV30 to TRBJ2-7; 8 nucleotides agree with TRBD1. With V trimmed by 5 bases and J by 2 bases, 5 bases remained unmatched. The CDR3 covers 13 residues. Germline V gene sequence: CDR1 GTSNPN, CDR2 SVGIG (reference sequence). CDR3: CAWGRTGTYEQYV. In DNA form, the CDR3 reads TGTGCCTGGGGTCGGACAGGGACCTACGAGCAGTACGTC.